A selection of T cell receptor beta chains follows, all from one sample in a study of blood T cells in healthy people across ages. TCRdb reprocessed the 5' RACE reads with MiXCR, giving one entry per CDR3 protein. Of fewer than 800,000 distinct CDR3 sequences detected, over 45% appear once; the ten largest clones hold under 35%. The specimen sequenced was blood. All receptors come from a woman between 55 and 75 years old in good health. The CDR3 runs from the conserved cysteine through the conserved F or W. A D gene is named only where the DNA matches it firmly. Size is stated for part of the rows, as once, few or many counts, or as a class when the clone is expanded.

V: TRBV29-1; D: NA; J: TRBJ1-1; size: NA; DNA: TGCAGCGTCCTTCGGGGGGAAGCTTTCTTT; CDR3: CSVLRGEAFF
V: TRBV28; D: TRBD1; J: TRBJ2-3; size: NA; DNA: TGTGCCAGCAGTTCCATACAGGGGTTCGTCACAGATACGCAGTATTTT; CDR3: CASSSIQGFVTDTQYF
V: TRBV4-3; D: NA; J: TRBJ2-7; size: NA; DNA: TGCGCCAGCAGCCAAGATCTACAGGGACCTTCCTACGAGCAGTACTTC; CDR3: CASSQDLQGPSYEQYF
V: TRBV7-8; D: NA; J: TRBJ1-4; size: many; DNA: TGTGCCAGCAGCCTACTTCGGAAAGGGGGGGAAAAACTGTTTTTT; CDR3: CASSLLRKGGEKLFF
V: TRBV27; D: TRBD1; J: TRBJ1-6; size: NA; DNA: TGTGCCAGCAGTTTGTGGACAGGGGCCGTGGGGCCCCTCCACTTT; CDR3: CASSLWTGAVGPLHF
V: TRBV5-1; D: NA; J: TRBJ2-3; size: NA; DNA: TGCGCCAGCAGCTCCGGGACAGGGACTAGGAGCACAGATACGCAGTATTTT; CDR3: CASSSGTGTRSTDTQYF
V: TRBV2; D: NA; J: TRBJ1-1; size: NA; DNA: TGTGCCAGCAGTGAAGACGGGGCGACTGAAGCTTTCTTT; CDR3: CASSEDGATEAFF
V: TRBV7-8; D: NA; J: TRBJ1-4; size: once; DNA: TGTGCCAGCAGCCCGTCCGTCAGCTTCGGGGGCGCAAATGAAAAACTGTTTTTT; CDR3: CASSPSVSFGGANEKLFF
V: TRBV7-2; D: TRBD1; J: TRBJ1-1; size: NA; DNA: TGTGCCAGCAGCTTGGATGGGGACAGCCTTGAAGCTTTCTTT; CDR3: CASSLDGDSLEAFF
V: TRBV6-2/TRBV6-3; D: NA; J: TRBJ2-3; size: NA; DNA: TGTGCCAGCAAACGAGGATCAGATACGCAGTATTTT; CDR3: CASKRGSDTQYF
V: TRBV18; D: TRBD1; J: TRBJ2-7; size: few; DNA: TGTGCCAGCTCACGACAGGGGCCCTACGAGCAGTACTTC; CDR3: CASSRQGPYEQYF
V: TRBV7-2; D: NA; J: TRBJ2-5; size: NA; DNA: TGTGCCAGCAGCTTAGGCTACAAACAAGAGACCCAGTACTTC; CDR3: CASSLGYKQETQYF
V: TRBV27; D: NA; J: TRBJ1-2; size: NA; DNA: TGTGCCAGCAGTTGGGACATAAGAAACTATGGCTACACCTTC; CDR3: CASSWDIRNYGYTF
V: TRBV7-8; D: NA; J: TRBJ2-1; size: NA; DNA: TGTGCCAGCGATCCGGGAACCCACTCCTACAATGAGCAGTTCTTC; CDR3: CASDPGTHSYNEQFF
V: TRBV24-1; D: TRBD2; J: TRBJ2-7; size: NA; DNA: TGTGCCACCGCACCGGGACTAGGATTTCGGCAGTACTTC; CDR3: CATAPGLGFRQYF
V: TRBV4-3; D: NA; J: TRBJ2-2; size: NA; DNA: TGCGCCAGCAGCCAAGAGGGGCGTAGCACCGGGGAGCTGTTTTTT; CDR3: CASSQEGRSTGELFF
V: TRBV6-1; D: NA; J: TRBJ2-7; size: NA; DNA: TGTGCCAGCAGTGTTGCTGACTACGAGCAGTACTTC; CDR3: CASSVADYEQYF
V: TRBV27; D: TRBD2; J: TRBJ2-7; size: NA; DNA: TGTGCCAGCAGTCCCCGGACTAGCGGAGCCTCCTACGAGCAGTACTTC; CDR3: CASSPRTSGASYEQYF
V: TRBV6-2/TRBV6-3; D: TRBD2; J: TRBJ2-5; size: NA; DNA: TGTGCCAGCAGTTACGGTCGGTGGGGGACTAAAGAGACCCAGTACTTC; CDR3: CASSYGRWGTKETQYF
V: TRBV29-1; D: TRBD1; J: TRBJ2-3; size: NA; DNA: TGCAGCGTTGAGAAGGGGGCAAGTACAGATACGCAGTATTTT; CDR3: CSVEKGASTDTQYF
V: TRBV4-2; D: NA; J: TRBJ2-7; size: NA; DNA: TGTGCCAGCAGCCAAGGGGCGGGACTCCACGAGCAGTACTTC; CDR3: CASSQGAGLHEQYF
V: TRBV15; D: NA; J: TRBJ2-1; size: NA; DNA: TGTGCCACCAGGATCCAGCAGAACAGGGTGAATGAGCAGTTCTTC; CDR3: CATRIQQNRVNEQFF
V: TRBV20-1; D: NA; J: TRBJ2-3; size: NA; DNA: TGCAGTGCTAGAGAGCAGGGACTTCACACAGATACGCAGTATTTT; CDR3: CSAREQGLHTDTQYF
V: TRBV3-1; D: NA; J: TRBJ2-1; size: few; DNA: TGTGCCAGCAGCACAGGGCGCTCCTACAATGAGCAGTTCTTC; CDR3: CASSTGRSYNEQFF
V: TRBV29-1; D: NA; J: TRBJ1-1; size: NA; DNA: TGCAGCGTTGAAGACAGCGTAAACACTGAAGCTTTCTTT; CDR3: CSVEDSVNTEAFF
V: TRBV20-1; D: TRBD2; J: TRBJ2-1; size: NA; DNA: TGCAGTGCTATTCCGGGACTAGCGGGATCTTACAATGAGCAGTTCTTC; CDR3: CSAIPGLAGSYNEQFF
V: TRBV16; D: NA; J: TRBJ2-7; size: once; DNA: TGTGCCAGCAGCCAAACCCAGGGTCTTGGCTCCGAGCAGTACTTC; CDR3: CASSQTQGLGSEQYF
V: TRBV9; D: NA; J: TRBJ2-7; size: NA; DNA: TGTGCCAGCAGCGTAGATATACCGGGGTATGAGCAGTACTTC; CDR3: CASSVDIPGYEQYF
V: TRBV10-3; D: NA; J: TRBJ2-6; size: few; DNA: TGTGCCATCAGGGACCGGGACGGAACTTCTGGGGCCAACGTCCTGACTTTC; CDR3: CAIRDRDGTSGANVLTF
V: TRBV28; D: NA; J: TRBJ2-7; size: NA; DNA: TGTGCCACCAAGCGGGTCACCTCCTACGAGCAGTACTTC; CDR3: CATKRVTSYEQYF
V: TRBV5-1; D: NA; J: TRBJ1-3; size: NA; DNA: TGCGCCAGCAGCTTGAAGGGGGAAACCATATATTTT; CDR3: CASSLKGETIYF
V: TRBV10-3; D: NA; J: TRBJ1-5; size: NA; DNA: TGTGCCATCAGTGAGGGAATGTGGCCCCAGCATTTT; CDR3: CAISEGMWPQHF
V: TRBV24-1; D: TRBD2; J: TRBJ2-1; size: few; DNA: TGTGCCACCAGTGACCCGGGGACTAGCGGGAGGACCAGCTCCTACAATGAGCAGTTCTTC; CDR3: CATSDPGTSGRTSSYNEQFF